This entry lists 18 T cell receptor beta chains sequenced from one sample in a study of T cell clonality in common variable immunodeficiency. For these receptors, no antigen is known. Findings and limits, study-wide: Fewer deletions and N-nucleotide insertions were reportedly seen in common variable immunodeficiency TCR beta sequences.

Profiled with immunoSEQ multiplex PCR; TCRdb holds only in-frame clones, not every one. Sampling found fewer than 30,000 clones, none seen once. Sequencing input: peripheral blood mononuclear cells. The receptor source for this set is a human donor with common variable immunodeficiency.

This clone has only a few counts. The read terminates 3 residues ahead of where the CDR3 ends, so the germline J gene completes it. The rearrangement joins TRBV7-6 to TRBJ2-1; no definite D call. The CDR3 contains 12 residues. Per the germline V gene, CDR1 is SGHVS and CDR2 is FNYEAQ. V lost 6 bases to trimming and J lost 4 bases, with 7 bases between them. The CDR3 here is CASSSQYNEQFF. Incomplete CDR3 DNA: TGTGCCAGCAGTTCGCAGTACAATGAG. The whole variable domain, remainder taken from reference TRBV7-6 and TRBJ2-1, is GAGVSQSPRYKVTKRGQDVALRCDPISGHVSLYWYRQALGQGPEFLTYFNYEAQQDKSGLPNDRFSAERPEGSISTLTIQRTEQRDSAMYRCASSSQYNEQFFGPGTRLTVL.

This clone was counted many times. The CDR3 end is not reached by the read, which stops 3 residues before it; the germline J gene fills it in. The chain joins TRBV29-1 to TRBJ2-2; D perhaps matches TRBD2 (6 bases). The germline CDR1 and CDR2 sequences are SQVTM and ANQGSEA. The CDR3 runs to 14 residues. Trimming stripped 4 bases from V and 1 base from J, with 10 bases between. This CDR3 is CSVVGGKNTGELFF. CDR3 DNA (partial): TGCAGCGTTGTTGGCGGGAAGAACACCGGGGAG.

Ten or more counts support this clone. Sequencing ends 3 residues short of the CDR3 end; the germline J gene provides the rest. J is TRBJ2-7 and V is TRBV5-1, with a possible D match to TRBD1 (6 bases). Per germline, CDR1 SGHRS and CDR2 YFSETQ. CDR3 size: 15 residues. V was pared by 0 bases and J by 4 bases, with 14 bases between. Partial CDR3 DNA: TGCGCCAGCAGCTTGGTCCAGGGCAGGGGATACGAG. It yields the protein CASSLVQGRGYE. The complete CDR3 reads CASSLVQGRGYEQYF.

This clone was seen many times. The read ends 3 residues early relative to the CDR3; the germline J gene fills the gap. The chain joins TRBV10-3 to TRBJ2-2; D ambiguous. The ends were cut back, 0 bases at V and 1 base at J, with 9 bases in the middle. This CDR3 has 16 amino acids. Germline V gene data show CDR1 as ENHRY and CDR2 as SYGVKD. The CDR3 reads CAISESGNKNTGELFF. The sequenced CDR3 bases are TGTGCCATCAGTGAGTCGGGCAACAAGAACACCGGGGAG.

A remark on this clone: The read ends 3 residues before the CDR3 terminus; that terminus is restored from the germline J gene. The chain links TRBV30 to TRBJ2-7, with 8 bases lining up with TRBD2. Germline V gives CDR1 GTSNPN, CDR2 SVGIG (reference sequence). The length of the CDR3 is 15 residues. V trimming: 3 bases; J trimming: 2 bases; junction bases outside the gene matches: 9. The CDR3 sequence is CAWRDVLAGTYEQYF. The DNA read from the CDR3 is TGTGCCTGGAGAGATGTATTAGCGGGAACCTACGAG.

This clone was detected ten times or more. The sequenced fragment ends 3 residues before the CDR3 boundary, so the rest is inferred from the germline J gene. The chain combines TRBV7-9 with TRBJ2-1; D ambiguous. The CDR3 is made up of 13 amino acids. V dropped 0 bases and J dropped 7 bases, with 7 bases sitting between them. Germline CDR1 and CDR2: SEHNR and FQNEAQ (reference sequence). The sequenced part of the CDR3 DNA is TGTGCCAGCAGCTTAGCAGCGATTAATGAG. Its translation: CASSLAAINE. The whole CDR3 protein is CASSLAAINEQFF.

The covered CDR3 bases are TGTGCCAGCAGTGATGTACAGGGCCTCAATCAGCCC. Its translation: CASSDVQGLNQP. The entire CDR3 reads CASSDVQGLNQPQHF. The chain uses TRBV2 and TRBJ1-5, with D perhaps matching TRBD1 (6 bases). The read gets to within 3 residues of the CDR3 end, and the germline J gene fills in the rest. Trimming left V 3 bases short and J 3 bases short, with 12 bases between. This CDR3 contains 15 residues. Germline V gene data show CDR1 as SNHLY and CDR2 as FYNNEI.

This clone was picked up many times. The CDR3 sequence is CASMPSGRGNEQFF. CDR3 DNA, as far as it was read: TGCGCCAGCATGCCTAGCGGGAGGGGGAATGAG. The chain combines TRBV5-1 with TRBJ2-1; 12 nucleotides agree with TRBD2. Read coverage stops 3 residues before the CDR3 terminus; the germline J gene supplies the remainder. The V gene end was trimmed by 6 bases and the J gene end by 7 bases; junction bases not matched to a gene: 5. CDR3 length equals 14 residues. Germline V CDR1 and CDR2: SGHRS, YFSETQ.

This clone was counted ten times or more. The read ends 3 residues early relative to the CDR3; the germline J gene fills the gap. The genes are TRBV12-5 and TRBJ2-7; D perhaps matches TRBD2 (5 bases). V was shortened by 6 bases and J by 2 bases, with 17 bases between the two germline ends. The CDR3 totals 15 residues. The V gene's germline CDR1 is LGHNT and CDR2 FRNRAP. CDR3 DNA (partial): TGTGCTAGTGGATCCGGGCCGCTCGGGGCCTACGAG. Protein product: CASGSGPLGAYE. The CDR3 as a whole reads CASGSGPLGAYEQYF.

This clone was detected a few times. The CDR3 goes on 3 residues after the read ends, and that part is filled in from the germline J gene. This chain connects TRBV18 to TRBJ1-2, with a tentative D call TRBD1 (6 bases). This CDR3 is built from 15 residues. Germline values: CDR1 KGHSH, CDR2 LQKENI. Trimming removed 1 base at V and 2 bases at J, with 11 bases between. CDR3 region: CASSPRGGLNYGYTF. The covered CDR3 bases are TGTGCCAGCTCACCACGGGGGGGGCTCAACTATGGC.

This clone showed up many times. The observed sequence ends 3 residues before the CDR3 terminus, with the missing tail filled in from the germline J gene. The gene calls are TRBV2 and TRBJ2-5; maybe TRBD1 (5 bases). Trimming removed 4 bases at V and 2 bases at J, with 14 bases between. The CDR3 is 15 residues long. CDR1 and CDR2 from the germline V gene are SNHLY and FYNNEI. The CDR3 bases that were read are TGTGCCAGCAGTGGTAGGGGTCTACTGCAAGAGACC. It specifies CASSGRGLLQET. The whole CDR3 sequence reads CASSGRGLLQETQYF.

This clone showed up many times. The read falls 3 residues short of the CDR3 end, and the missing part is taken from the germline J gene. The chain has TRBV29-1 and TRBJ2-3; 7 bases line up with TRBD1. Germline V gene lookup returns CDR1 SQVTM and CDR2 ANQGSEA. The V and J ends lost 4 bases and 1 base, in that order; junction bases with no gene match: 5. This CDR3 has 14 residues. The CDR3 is CSVARDRGTDTQYF. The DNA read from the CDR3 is TGCAGCGTTGCCCGGGACAGAGGCACAGATACG.

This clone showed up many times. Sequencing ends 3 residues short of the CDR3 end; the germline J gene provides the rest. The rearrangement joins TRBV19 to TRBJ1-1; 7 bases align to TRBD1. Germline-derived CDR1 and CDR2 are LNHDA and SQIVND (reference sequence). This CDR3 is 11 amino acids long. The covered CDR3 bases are TGTGCCAGTATTGGGGACAGAGAA. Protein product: CASIGDRE. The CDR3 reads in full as CASIGDREAFF.

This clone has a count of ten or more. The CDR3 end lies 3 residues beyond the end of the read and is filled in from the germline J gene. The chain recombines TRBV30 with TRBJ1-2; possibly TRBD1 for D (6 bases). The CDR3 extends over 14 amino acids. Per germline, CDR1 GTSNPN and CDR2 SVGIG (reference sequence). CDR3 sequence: CAWGGWQGHRGYTF. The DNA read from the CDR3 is TGTGCCTGGGGGGGTTGGCAGGGGCATAGGGGC.

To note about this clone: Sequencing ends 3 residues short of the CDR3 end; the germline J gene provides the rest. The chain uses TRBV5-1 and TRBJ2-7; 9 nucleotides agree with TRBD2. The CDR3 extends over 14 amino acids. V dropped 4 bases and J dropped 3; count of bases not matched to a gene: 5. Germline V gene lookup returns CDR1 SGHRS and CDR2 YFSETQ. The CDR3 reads CASSMGLAIYEQYF. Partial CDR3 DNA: TGCGCCAGCAGCATGGGACTAGCTATCTACGAG.

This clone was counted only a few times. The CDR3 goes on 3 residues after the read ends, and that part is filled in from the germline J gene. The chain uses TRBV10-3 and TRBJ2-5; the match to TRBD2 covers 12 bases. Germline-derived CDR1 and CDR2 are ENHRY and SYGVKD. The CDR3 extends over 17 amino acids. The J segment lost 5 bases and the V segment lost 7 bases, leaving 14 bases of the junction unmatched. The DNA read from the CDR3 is TGTGCCATCAAGAGAGGGACTAGCGGGTCGTATGGGGAGACC. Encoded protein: CAIKRGTSGSYGET. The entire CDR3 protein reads CAIKRGTSGSYGETQYF.

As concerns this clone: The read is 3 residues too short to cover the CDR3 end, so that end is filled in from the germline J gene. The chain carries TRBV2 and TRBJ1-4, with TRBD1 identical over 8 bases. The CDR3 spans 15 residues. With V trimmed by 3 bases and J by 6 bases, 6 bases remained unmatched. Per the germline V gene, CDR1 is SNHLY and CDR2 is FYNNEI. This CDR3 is CASSESPGGYEKLFF. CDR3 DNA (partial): TGTGCCAGCAGTGAGTCGCCAGGGGGCTATGAAAAA.

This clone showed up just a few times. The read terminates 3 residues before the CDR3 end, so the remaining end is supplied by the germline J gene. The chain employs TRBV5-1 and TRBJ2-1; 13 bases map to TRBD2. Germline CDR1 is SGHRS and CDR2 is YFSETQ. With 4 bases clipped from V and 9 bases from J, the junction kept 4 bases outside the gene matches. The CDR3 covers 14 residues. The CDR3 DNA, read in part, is TGCGCCAGCAGCCAGACTAGCGGGAGGTCTGAG. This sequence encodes CASSQTSGRSE. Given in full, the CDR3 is CASSQTSGRSEQFF. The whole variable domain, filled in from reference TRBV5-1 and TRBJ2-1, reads KAGVTQTPRYLIKTRGQQVTLSCSPISGHRSVSWYQQTPGQGLQFLFEYFSETQRNKGNFPGRFSGRQFSNSRSEMNVSTLELGDSALYLCASSQTSGRSEQFFGPGTRLTVL.